The T cell receptor beta chain described here comes from a study of early T cells in non-severe SARS-CoV-2 infection. Study in general: Sequenced bulk RNA came from whole blood that was unsorted, and chains were unpaired. Study results and limitations: There was a bias toward anti-spike CD8 responses in VDJdb matching, which missed private and CD4 specificities.

Attachment of unique molecular identifiers was made to individual cDNA molecules. MiXCR, run by TCRdb on the 5' RACE reads, gives a single entry per CDR3 protein. This sample has over 45,000 distinct CDR3 sequences, with roughly a tenth found just once. This clonotype was observed at least ten times. Its specificity is not known. The V end lost 7 bases, the J end lost 0 bases, and 9 bases lay between the germline ends. Germline CDR1 MNHEY, CDR2 SVGEGT. The CDR3 is made up of 13 amino acids. The sample consisted of whole blood. The chain joins TRBV6-2 or TRBV6-3 to TRBJ2-5; maybe TRBD2 (6 bases). The origin of this receptor is an adult who was a healthcare worker with PCR-confirmed SARS-CoV-2 infection or an uninfected control (not recorded which). The CDR3 loop reads CASKGLYQETQYF. For the CDR3, the DNA is TGTGCCAGCAAAGGACTATACCAAGAGACCCAGTACTTC.